Each of the 28 T cell receptor beta chains below was sequenced from the same sample in a study of T cell clonality in common variable immunodeficiency. General study points: Reportedly, TCR beta sequences from common variable immunodeficiency showed fewer deletions and N-nucleotide insertions.

The assay was immunoSEQ multiplex PCR, and TCRdb's table has in-frame clones only and misses some. This sample carries over 15,000 clones, none of them present only once. No antigen has been assigned to these receptors. The sample taken for sequencing was peripheral blood mononuclear cells. The receptors were sampled from a human donor with common variable immunodeficiency.

Remarks on this clone: The CDR3 is cut off 3 residues early in the read; its end comes from the germline J gene. The chain employs TRBV7-2 and TRBJ1-2; possibly TRBD1 for D (5 bases). CDR1 is SGHTA, CDR2 FQGNSA, per germline. CDR3 length: 14 residues. V lost 5 bases, J lost 4 bases, and 14 bases lay in between. The CDR3 loop reads CASSPHPGGYGYTF. CDR3 DNA, as far as it was read: TGTGCCAGCAGCCCCCACCCGGGGGGCTATGGC.

The sample holds a few counts of this clone. The read ends 3 residues before the CDR3 terminus; that terminus is restored from the germline J gene. V gene TRBV20-1 combines with J gene TRBJ2-5; no reliable D call. Trimming pared 0 bases from V and 2 bases from J, leaving 10 bases between. Looked up from germline, CDR1 is DFQATT and CDR2 is SNEGSKA (reference sequence). This CDR3 is 14 amino acids long. This CDR3 reads CSARDLRRQETQYF. The covered CDR3 bases are TGCAGTGCTAGAGATTTGCGGCGACAAGAGACC.

About this clone: Relative to the germline gene, one junction end is altered; a read error may explain this. Coverage ceases 3 residues before the CDR3 finishes, and the germline J gene fills in the end. The genes are TRBV18 and TRBJ2-3, with TRBD2 identical over 9 bases. From germline, CDR1 is KGHSH and CDR2 LQKENI. The CDR3 has 17 amino acids. CDR3 sequence: CASSPAWTSETTDAQYF. CDR3 bases read: TGTGCCAGCTCACCAGCTTGGACTAGCGAGACCACAGATGCG.

On this clone itself: The DNA ends 3 residues before the CDR3 does, and the rest of the CDR3 is filled in from the germline J gene. The chain couples TRBV7-9 to TRBJ2-3; 8 nucleotides match TRBD1. CDR3 length equals 15 residues. J lost 0 bases, V lost 4 bases, and 3 bases had no gene match. The germline gives CDR1 SEHNR, CDR2 FQNEAQ (reference sequence). The part of the CDR3 DNA that was read is TGTGCCAGCAGCTCGGACAGGGCTAGCACAGATACG. It yields the protein CASSSDRASTDT. The full-length CDR3 reads as CASSSDRASTDTQYF.

To note about this clone: The sequence runs out 3 residues before the end of the CDR3; the remainder is reconstructed from the germline J gene. This sequence joins TRBV7-6 and TRBJ1-2; D possibly corresponds to TRBD1 (5 bases). This CDR3 has 16 amino acids. Trimming stripped 5 bases from V and 7 bases from J, with 23 bases between. The germline V gene encodes CDR1 SGHVS and CDR2 FNYEAQ. The CDR3 loop reads CASSKGGTDLSGGYTF. CDR3 DNA, as far as it was read: TGTGCCAGCAGCAAAGGCGGGACTGACTTATCGGGTGGC.

This clone was observed at least ten times. The sequenced fragment ends 3 residues before the CDR3 boundary, so the rest is inferred from the germline J gene. The genes are TRBV19 and TRBJ2-3; TRBD2 agrees at 16 bases. The germline V gene has CDR1 LNHDA and CDR2 SQIVND (reference sequence). CDR3 length: 20 amino acids. After removal of 6 bases from V and 2 bases from J, the junction contained 14 bases not matched to a gene. Incomplete CDR3 DNA: TGTGCCAGTAGCCCATTAGAGGGACTAGCGGGAGGGCCTCTCACAGATACG. Protein: CASSPLEGLAGGPLTDT. The full CDR3 is CASSPLEGLAGGPLTDTQYF.

With regard to this clone: The read is 3 residues too short to cover the CDR3 end, so that end is filled in from the germline J gene. The V gene is TRBV5-1, the J gene TRBJ1-2, with D perhaps matching TRBD1 (5 bases). Germline CDR1 SGHRS, CDR2 YFSETQ. The CDR3 consists of 15 residues. V was trimmed by 0 bases and J by 4 bases, leaving 13 bases between them. The CDR3 DNA, read in part, is TGCGCCAGCAGCTTGGGGGGCGCTAACTCCTATGGC. It specifies CASSLGGANSYG. In full, the CDR3 reads CASSLGGANSYGYTF.

This clone was seen repeatedly, ten times or more. Read data end 3 residues before the CDR3 end; the end is taken from the germline J gene. This rearrangement joins TRBV20-1 to TRBJ1-1; maybe TRBD1 (6 bases). V was pared by 2 bases and J by 3 bases, with 16 bases between. The CDR3 runs to 15 residues. The germline V gene encodes CDR1 DFQATT and CDR2 SNEGSKA (reference sequence). The CDR3 here is CSARLQGLEDTEAFF. CDR3 DNA, as far as it was read: TGCAGTGCTAGACTCCAGGGGCTGGAGGACACTGAA.

Regarding this clone: With the read ending 3 residues before the CDR3 end, the germline J gene is used to fill in that end. V usage is TRBV7-8 and J usage is TRBJ1-2; a possible D gene is TRBD1 (6 bases). Trimming left V 1 base short and J 3 bases short, with 12 bases between. CDR1 is SGHVS, CDR2 FQNEAQ, per germline. The CDR3 has 15 residues. This chain's CDR3 is CASSLVPGVDYGYTF. The CDR3 DNA, read in part, is TGTGCCAGCAGCTTAGTTCCAGGGGTGGACTATGGC.

This clone was counted at least ten times. Read data end 3 residues before the CDR3 end; the end is taken from the germline J gene. The J gene is TRBJ2-7, the V gene TRBV18; D gene ambiguous. CDR1 KGHSH and CDR2 LQKENI come from the germline V gene. This CDR3 comprises 12 residues. Trimming pared 3 bases from V and 3 bases from J, leaving 6 bases between. CDR3 DNA, as far as it was read: TGTGCCAGCTCACCGGCAGACTACGAG. Translated, it gives CASSPADYE. In full, the CDR3 is CASSPADYEQYF.

This clone has a count of ten or more. CDR3 bases read: TGCGCCAGCAGCTTGGCCGAGGGGGAGTTCTATGGC. Protein: CASSLAEGEFYG. The whole CDR3 protein reads CASSLAEGEFYGYTF. The genes are TRBV5-1 and TRBJ1-2, with a possible D match to TRBD1 (6 bases). The read ends 3 residues shy of where the CDR3 ends; the end is completed using the germline J gene. The germline V gene encodes CDR1 SGHRS and CDR2 YFSETQ. There are 15 residues in the CDR3. Deletions cut 0 bases from V and 4 bases from J, with 13 bases between.

At least ten counts were recorded for this clone. The read is 3 residues too short to cover the CDR3 end, so that end is filled in from the germline J gene. The chain carries TRBV7-9 and TRBJ1-1, with TRBD1 as a possible D gene (5 bases). The CDR3 contains 12 residues. Germline-derived CDR1 and CDR2 are SEHNR and FQNEAQ (reference sequence). Between the trimmed V and J ends, which lost 9 bases and 0 bases, there was a span of 8 bases. CDR3 bases read: TGTGCCAGGACAGTTATGAACACTGAA. As protein: CARTVMNTE. The whole CDR3 reads CARTVMNTEAFF.

This clone was recorded at least ten times. The observed sequence ends 3 residues before the CDR3 terminus, with the missing tail filled in from the germline J gene. This rearrangement joins TRBV7-2 to TRBJ2-7; D is uncertain. V was clipped by 1 base and J by 0 bases, with 7 bases between them. The V gene's germline CDR1 is SGHTA and CDR2 FQGNSA. CDR3 length: 14 amino acids. This chain's CDR3 is CASSLDNFSYEQYF. The CDR3 DNA, read in part, is TGTGCCAGCAGCTTAGACAATTTCTCCTACGAG.

This clone was seen ten or more times. The read ends 3 residues before the CDR3 terminus; that terminus is restored from the germline J gene. This sequence joins TRBV20-1 and TRBJ2-1, with 12 bases aligning to TRBD2. This CDR3 has 16 amino acids. The trim removed 1 base at V and 8 bases at J, leaving 9 bases unmatched. Germline V CDR1 and CDR2: DFQATT, SNEGSKA (reference sequence). The covered CDR3 bases are TGCAGTGCTAGAGGGCCTAGCGGGGGGGAGGCGGATGAG. Protein product: CSARGPSGGEADE. The entire CDR3 reads CSARGPSGGEADEQFF.

This clone is medium-sized. From the germline J gene comes the end of the CDR3, since the read stops 3 residues before it. V gene TRBV19 combines with J gene TRBJ1-1; D is undetermined. The ends were cut back, 3 bases at V and 0 bases at J, with 5 bases in the middle. Germline V CDR1 and CDR2: LNHDA, SQIVND (reference sequence). The CDR3 runs 13 residues. The DNA read from the CDR3 is TGTGCCAGTAGTATCACAGTGAACACTGAA. Translating gives CASSITVNTE. The CDR3, in full, reads CASSITVNTEAFF.

This clone was found a few times. Sequencing ends 3 residues short of the CDR3 end; the germline J gene provides the rest. The chain employs TRBV20-1 and TRBJ2-7; 7 nucleotides agree with TRBD1. V lost 5 bases and J lost 3; bases outside the gene matches: 10. Germline loops: CDR1 DFQATT, CDR2 SNEGSKA (reference sequence). This CDR3 has 14 amino acids. CDR3 loop: CSALKTGNVYEQYF. The CDR3 DNA, read in part, is TGCAGTGCTCTAAAGACAGGGAATGTCTACGAG.

This clone was detected many times. The read finishes 3 residues shy of the CDR3 end, and the germline J gene is used to complete it. V gene TRBV30 combines with J gene TRBJ2-1; D perhaps matches TRBD1 (6 bases). This CDR3 is built from 18 residues. Per the germline V gene, CDR1 is GTSNPN and CDR2 is SVGIG (reference sequence). Deletions cut 1 base from V and 0 bases from J, with 19 bases between. The CDR3 sequence: CAWSADRSTRASYNEQFF. CDR3 DNA (partial): TGTGCCTGGAGTGCTGACAGGAGTACTAGGGCCTCCTACAATGAG.

In this sample, this clone turned up a few times. The read finishes 3 residues shy of the CDR3 end, and the germline J gene is used to complete it. The chain employs TRBV6-2 or TRBV6-3 and TRBJ2-7; 9 bases align to TRBD2. CDR1 and CDR2 from the germline V gene are MNHEY and SVGEGT. Trimming at V came to 1 base and at J to 2 bases, leaving 3 bases not matched to a gene. The CDR3 has 15 amino acids. The CDR3 DNA, read in part, is TGTGCCAGCAGTTACTTAAGCGGGAGGACCTACGAG. This encodes CASSYLSGRTYE. The complete CDR3 reads CASSYLSGRTYEQYF.

With respect to this clone: The sequenced fragment ends 3 residues before the CDR3 boundary, so the rest is inferred from the germline J gene. The gene calls are TRBV29-1 and TRBJ2-7; 13 nucleotides line up with TRBD2. The CDR3 length is 15 residues. Unmatched junction bases numbered 11, after V lost 6 bases and J lost 6 bases. Germline CDR1 is SQVTM and CDR2 is ANQGSEA. The CDR3 protein is CSVTGTSGNYREQYF. Partial CDR3 DNA: TGCAGCGTCACCGGGACTAGCGGGAACTATCGCGAG.

This clone was seen at least ten times. The sequenced fragment ends 3 residues before the CDR3 boundary, so the rest is inferred from the germline J gene. The rearrangement links TRBV7-3 to TRBJ2-3; D gene unclear. V shed 3 bases and J shed 6 bases, with 10 bases lying between them. CDR1 and CDR2 from the germline V gene are SGHTA and FQGTGA. This CDR3 spans 13 amino acids. The sequenced part of the CDR3 DNA is TGTGCCAGCAGCTTCGGTCAATCTGATACG. The encoded protein is CASSFGQSDT. The full CDR3 reads CASSFGQSDTQYF.

By its share, this clone is medium-sized. The read terminates 3 residues before the CDR3 end, so the remaining end is supplied by the germline J gene. This specimen includes other DNA sequences encoding the same CDR3. The chain carries TRBV29-1 and TRBJ1-2; no definite D call. Germline CDR1 SQVTM, CDR2 ANQGSEA. This CDR3 region has 13 residues. With 2 bases removed from V and 4 bases from J, the gap between germline ends came to 11 bases. The CDR3 bases that were read are TGCAGCGTTGAAACCGGGTCGCGCTATGGC. It encodes CSVETGSRYG. The complete CDR3 sequence is CSVETGSRYGYTF.

Many counts were recorded for this clone. The DNA ends 3 residues before the CDR3 does, and the rest of the CDR3 is filled in from the germline J gene. The V gene is TRBV19, the J gene TRBJ2-3; D is unresolved. V lost 4 bases and J lost 2, with 10 bases in between. Germline CDR1 is LNHDA and CDR2 is SQIVND (reference sequence). This CDR3 has 14 residues. CDR3 DNA, as far as it was read: TGTGCCAGTAGTAATCCAGGTAACACAGATACG. Protein product: CASSNPGNTDT. From start to end, the CDR3 is CASSNPGNTDTQYF.

This clone showed up many times. The observed sequence ends 3 residues before the CDR3 terminus, with the missing tail filled in from the germline J gene. V gene TRBV5-6 combines with J gene TRBJ1-1, with 7 bases lining up with TRBD1. Germline V gene lookup returns CDR1 SGHDT and CDR2 YYEEEE. The CDR3 is 12 residues long. The sequenced CDR3 bases are TGTGCCAGCAGCTCGCGACAGGGCGAA. Translated, it gives CASSSRQGE. The whole CDR3 region reads CASSSRQGEAFF.

This clone came up a few times. The read is 3 residues too short to cover the CDR3 end, so that end is filled in from the germline J gene. The chain employs TRBV7-8 and TRBJ1-5; D may be TRBD1 (6 bases). CDR1 is SGHVS and CDR2 is FQNEAQ in the germline V gene. The CDR3 loop spans 16 amino acids. Trimming shortened V by 2 bases and J by 3 bases, and 14 bases separated the two germline ends. The part of the CDR3 DNA that was read is TGTGCCAGCAGCTTAACCCGAGAGGGACACAATCAGCCC. It encodes CASSLTREGHNQP. The whole CDR3 reads CASSLTREGHNQPQHF.

A remark on this clone: Sequencing ends 3 residues short of the CDR3 end; the germline J gene provides the rest. The chain joins TRBV7-6 to TRBJ2-1; 15 nucleotides match TRBD2. J gave up 6 bases and V 1 base, and 4 bases lay outside the gene matches. CDR1 SGHVS and CDR2 FNYEAQ come from the germline V gene. The length of the CDR3 is 17 residues. CDR3 bases read: TGTGCCAGCAGCTTAGGGACTAGCGGGGGGGCTTTCAATGAG. Its translation is CASSLGTSGGAFNE. The entire CDR3 reads CASSLGTSGGAFNEQFF.

This clone was seen repeatedly, ten times or more. The sequenced fragment ends 3 residues before the CDR3 boundary, so the rest is inferred from the germline J gene. The chain combines TRBV18 with TRBJ1-5; 9 positions match TRBD1. The germline V gene encodes CDR1 KGHSH and CDR2 LQKENI. V was clipped by 6 bases and J by 0 bases; unmatched bases: 9. The CDR3 is 17 amino acids. CDR3 DNA, as far as it was read: TGTGCCAGCTCGTCCGGGACAGGGATTGGTAGCAATCAGCCC. It specifies CASSSGTGIGSNQP. The entire CDR3 is CASSSGTGIGSNQPQHF.

This clone has ten or more counts. The read gets to within 3 residues of the CDR3 end, and the germline J gene fills in the rest. This chain uses TRBV5-1 with TRBJ2-7; 8 bases map to TRBD1. The germline CDR1 and CDR2 sequences are SGHRS and YFSETQ. Losses at the gene ends were 5 bases for V and 5 bases for J; bases not matched to a gene: 12. The CDR3 has 15 amino acids. This CDR3 is CASSMGADRGDEQYF. Incomplete CDR3 DNA: TGCGCCAGCAGTATGGGGGCTGACAGGGGCGACGAG.

Ten or more counts support this clone. The CDR3 end is not reached by the read, which stops 3 residues before it; the germline J gene fills it in. The chain is built from TRBV7-9 and TRBJ2-1; D is perhaps TRBD2 (5 bases). Trimming pared 4 bases from V and 9 bases from J, leaving 13 bases between. The CDR3 sequence is 13 residues long. The germline V gene encodes CDR1 SEHNR and CDR2 FQNEAQ (reference sequence). This chain's CDR3 is CASSSGLASEQFF. CDR3 DNA, as far as it was read: TGTGCCAGCAGCTCCGGGCTAGCCAGTGAG.